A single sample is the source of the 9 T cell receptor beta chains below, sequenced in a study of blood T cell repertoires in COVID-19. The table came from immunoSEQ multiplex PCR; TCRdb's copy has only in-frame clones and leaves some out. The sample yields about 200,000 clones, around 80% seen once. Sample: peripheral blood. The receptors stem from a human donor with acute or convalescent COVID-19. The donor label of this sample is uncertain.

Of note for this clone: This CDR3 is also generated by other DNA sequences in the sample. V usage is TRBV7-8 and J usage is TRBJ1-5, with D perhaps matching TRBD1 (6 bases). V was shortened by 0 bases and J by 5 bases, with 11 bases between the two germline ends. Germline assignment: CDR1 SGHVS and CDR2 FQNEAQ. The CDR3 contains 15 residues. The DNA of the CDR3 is TGTGCCAGCAGCTTAGCACAGGGAGTCGATCAGCCCCAGCATTTT. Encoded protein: CASSLAQGVDQPQHF.

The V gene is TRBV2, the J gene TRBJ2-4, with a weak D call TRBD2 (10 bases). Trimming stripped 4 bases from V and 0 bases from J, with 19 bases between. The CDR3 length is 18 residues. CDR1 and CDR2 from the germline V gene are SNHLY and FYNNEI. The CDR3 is CASSGGTGTSVAKNIQYF. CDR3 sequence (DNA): TGTGCCAGCAGTGGAGGGACAGGGACTAGCGTAGCCAAAAACATTCAGTACTTC.

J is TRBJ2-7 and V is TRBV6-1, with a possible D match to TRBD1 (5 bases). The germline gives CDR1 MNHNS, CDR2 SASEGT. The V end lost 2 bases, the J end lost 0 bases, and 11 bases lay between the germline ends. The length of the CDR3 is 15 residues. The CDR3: CASSERQLSSYEQYF. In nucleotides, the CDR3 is TGTGCCAGCAGTGAAAGACAGCTTAGCTCCTACGAGCAGTACTTC.

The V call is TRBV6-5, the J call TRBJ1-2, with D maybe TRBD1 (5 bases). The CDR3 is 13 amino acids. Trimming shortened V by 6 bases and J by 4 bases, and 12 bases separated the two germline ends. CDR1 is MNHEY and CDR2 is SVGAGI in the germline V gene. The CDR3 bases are TGTGCCAGCAGATCTCCAGGGTCCTATGGCTACACCTTC. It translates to CASRSPGSYGYTF.

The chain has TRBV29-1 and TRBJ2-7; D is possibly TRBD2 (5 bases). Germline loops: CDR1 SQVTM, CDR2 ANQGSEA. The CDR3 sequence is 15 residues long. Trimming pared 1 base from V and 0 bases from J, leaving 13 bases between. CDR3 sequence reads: CSVEVRAQSSYEQYF. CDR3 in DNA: TGCAGCGTTGAAGTGCGGGCTCAGAGCTCCTACGAGCAGTACTTC.

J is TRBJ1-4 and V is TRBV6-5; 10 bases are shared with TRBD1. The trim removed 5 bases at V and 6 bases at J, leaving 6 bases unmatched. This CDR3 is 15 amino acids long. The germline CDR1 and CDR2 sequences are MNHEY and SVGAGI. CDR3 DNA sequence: TGTGCCAGCAGTATCCGGACAGGGGGTCATGAAAAACTGTTTTTT. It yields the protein CASSIRTGGHEKLFF.

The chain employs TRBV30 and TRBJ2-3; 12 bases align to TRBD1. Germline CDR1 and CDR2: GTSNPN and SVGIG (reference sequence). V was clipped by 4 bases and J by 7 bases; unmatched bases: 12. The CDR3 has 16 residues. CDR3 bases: TGTGCCTGGAACCACCCCGGGACAGGGGGCCCGAATACGCAGTATTTT. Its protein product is CAWNHPGTGGPNTQYF.

CDR3 amino acids: CAEADSYEQYF. The DNA of the CDR3 is TGTGCCGAAGCGGACAGCTACGAGCAGTACTTC. The gene calls are TRBV6-5 and TRBJ2-7, with TRBD1 as a possible D gene (6 bases). The ends were cut back, 11 bases at V and 3 bases at J, with 11 bases in the middle. The CDR3 totals 11 residues. Germline V gene data show CDR1 as MNHEY and CDR2 as SVGAGI.

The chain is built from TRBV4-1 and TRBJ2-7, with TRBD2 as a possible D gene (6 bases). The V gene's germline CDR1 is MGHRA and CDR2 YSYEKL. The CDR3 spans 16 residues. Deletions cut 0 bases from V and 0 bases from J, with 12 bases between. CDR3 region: CASSQEYGGNSYEQYF. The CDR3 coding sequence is TGCGCCAGCAGCCAAGAATATGGGGGGAACTCCTACGAGCAGTACTTC.